What follows are 10 T cell receptor beta chains derived from one specimen sequenced in a study. Via MiXCR, TCRdb re-called the RT-PCR reads, giving one row per CDR3 protein. The sample has about 680,000 distinct CDR3 sequences; approximately 15% are singletons. The specimen was memory CD4+ T cells from blood. These receptors originate from a female donor in good health, serving as a healthy control.

In this sample, this clonotype turned up a few times. The V gene is TRBV5-5, the J gene TRBJ1-2; 7 bases align to TRBD1. CDR3 length: 16 amino acids. CDR1 is SGHKS and CDR2 is YYEKEE in the germline V gene (reference sequence). V shed 0 bases, J shed 4 bases, and the junction held 9 bases outside the gene matches. CDR3 nucleotide sequence: TGTGCCAGCAGCTTGGAAGGAGGGGGCATGAGCTATGGCTACACCTTC. Its protein is CASSLEGGGMSYGYTF.

Comment on this clonotype: A single base separates this from a much larger clone, so it may be a read error. The gene calls are TRBV16 and TRBJ2-7, with 10 bases matching TRBD2. V dropped 4 bases and J dropped 7; count of bases not matched to a gene: 10. Germline V gives CDR1 KGHSY, CDR2 FQNENV. The CDR3 is made up of 15 amino acids. CDR3 loop: CASSPLAGVSNEQYF. DNA of the CDR3: TGTGCCAGCAGCCCGCTAGCGGGAGTGAGTAATGAGCAGTACTTC.

V is TRBV12-3 or TRBV12-4 and J is TRBJ2-7; possible D gene TRBD2, 5 bases. Trimming pared 6 bases from V and 4 bases from J, leaving 16 bases between. CDR3 size: 14 residues. The CDR3 protein is CASSPGIALYEQYF. CDR3 sequence (DNA): TGTGCCAGCAGCCCCGGGATAGCCCTTTACGAGCAGTACTTC.

This clonotype has more than one count but fewer than ten. J is TRBJ2-5 and V is TRBV5-1, with D tentatively TRBD1 or TRBD2 (6 bases each). V was cut by 4 bases and J by 1 base, with 11 bases left in between. Germline V gene sequence: CDR1 SGHRS, CDR2 YFSETQ. The CDR3 is 14 amino acids. As DNA, the CDR3 is TGCGCCAGCAGCACACAGGGAGGCCAAGAGACCCAGTACTTC. Its protein is CASSTQGGQETQYF.

At least ten counts were recorded for this clonotype. The CDR3 spells CASSEGGGYQPQHF. The DNA of the CDR3 is TGCGCCAGCAGTGAAGGAGGGGGCTATCAGCCCCAGCATTTT. The V call is TRBV10-2, the J call TRBJ1-5, with 7 bases matching TRBD1. Germline lookup yields CDR1 WSHSY and CDR2 SAAADI. The CDR3 is made up of 14 amino acids. Trimming at V came to 3 bases and at J to 5 bases, leaving 4 bases not matched to a gene.

At least ten counts were recorded for this clonotype. The chain recombines TRBV7-2 with TRBJ2-7; TRBD1 aligns across 8 bases. Germline CDR1 is SGHTA and CDR2 is FQGNSA. This CDR3 contains 14 residues. With V trimmed by 5 bases and J by 4 bases, 7 bases remained unmatched. CDR3 in DNA: TGTGCCAGCAGCGTTGACAGGGGATTATACGAGCAGTACTTC. Residues: CASSVDRGLYEQYF.

The chain couples TRBV6-6 to TRBJ2-3; D is undetermined. This CDR3 comprises 14 residues. Trimming stripped 2 bases from V and 6 bases from J, with 12 bases between. The V gene's germline CDR1 is MNHNY and CDR2 SVGAGI (reference sequence). This chain's CDR3 is CASSYGASSDTQYF. The CDR3 coding sequence is TGTGCCAGCAGTTACGGCGCCTCAAGTGATACGCAGTATTTT.

This clonotype has a handful of counts. This chain joins TRBV24-1 and TRBJ2-1; a weak D match, TRBD1 (6 bases). V was pared by 4 bases and J by 12 bases, with 15 bases between. The CDR3 has 13 residues. Per the germline V gene, CDR1 is KGHDR and CDR2 is SFDVKD. CDR3 protein: CATSELDRQGQFF. DNA for the CDR3: TGTGCCACCAGTGAACTCGACAGGCAGGGGCAGTTCTTC.

This chain connects TRBV30 to TRBJ2-1; D is perhaps TRBD1 (6 bases). CDR1 GTSNPN and CDR2 SVGIG come from the germline V gene (reference sequence). Trimming took off 1 base at V and 0 bases at J, with 10 bases between the two ends. The CDR3 runs to 15 residues. CDR3 protein: CAWSGQQGSYNEQFF. CDR3 coding DNA: TGTGCCTGGAGTGGGCAACAGGGCTCCTACAATGAGCAGTTCTTC.

This clonotype was counted only a few times. The chain couples TRBV6-1 to TRBJ2-7, with TRBD1 matching 9 bases. CDR1 and CDR2 from the germline V gene are MNHNS and SASEGT. V trimming: 8 bases; J trimming: 5 bases; junction bases outside the gene matches: 7. This CDR3 has 13 amino acids. CDR3 protein: CASPSGTGNEQYF. Here the CDR3 DNA reads TGTGCCAGCCCATCCGGGACAGGGAACGAGCAGTACTTC.